Shown below are 6 T cell receptor beta chains from a single sample sequenced in a study of cytomegalovirus exposure and HLA in healthy donors. With 60 Vbeta and 13 Jbeta primers, the PCR was carried out. TCRdb keeps only in-frame clones here, not all; method: immunoSEQ multiplex PCR. The repertoire holds some 130,000 clones, with under 85% as singletons. Source material: PBMCs. These receptors were collected from a man aged 25-45 years in good health and CMV-seronegative.

This chain links TRBV7-2 with TRBJ2-7; possibly TRBD1 for D (5 bases). Looked up from germline, CDR1 is SGHTA and CDR2 is FQGNSA. CDR3 length: 14 residues. V was clipped by 4 bases and J by 9 bases, with 19 bases between them. CDR3 amino acids: CASSSLSGQGGQYF. CDR3 in DNA: TGTGCCAGCAGCTCCCTTTCAGGGCAGGGTGGGCAGTACTTC.

V usage is TRBV7-2 and J usage is TRBJ2-1, with D hard to call. The germline V gene encodes CDR1 SGHTA and CDR2 FQGNSA. The ends were cut back, 2 bases at V and 7 bases at J, with 15 bases in the middle. This CDR3 has 15 residues. The CDR3 reads CASSLFPGSGNEQFF. CDR3 in DNA: TGTGCCAGCAGCTTATTTCCGGGTTCGGGTAATGAGCAGTTCTTC.

The chain employs TRBV7-2 and TRBJ2-7, with 7 bases lining up with TRBD2. Trimming removed 1 base from V and 1 base from J; junction bases left unmatched: 7. The CDR3 is 16 amino acids. Germline loops: CDR1 SGHTA, CDR2 FQGNSA. CDR3 protein: CASSLVGGSGSYEQYF. The CDR3 DNA sequence: TGTGCCAGCAGCTTAGTAGGCGGGAGTGGATCCTACGAGCAGTACTTC.

This clone has only one observation. The J gene is TRBJ2-3, the V gene TRBV18; 10 nucleotides align to TRBD1. The germline gives CDR1 KGHSH, CDR2 LQKENI. The CDR3 runs 17 residues. The V and J ends lost 0 bases and 4 bases, in that order; junction bases with no gene match: 7. The CDR3 DNA follows: TGTGCCAGCTCACCACCTAAGACAGGGGGCTTAGCAGATACGCAGTATTTT. It translates to CASSPPKTGGLADTQYF.

This clone was observed once. The rearrangement uses TRBV6-5 and TRBJ2-7; 8 bases map to TRBD2. CDR1 MNHEY and CDR2 SVGAGI come from the germline V gene. This CDR3 has 13 amino acids. V was clipped by 8 bases and J by 3 bases; unmatched bases: 6. CDR3 DNA: TGTGCCAGCTCCGCGGGAGGTATCTACGAGCAGTACTTC. Translated, it gives CASSAGGIYEQYF.

J is TRBJ1-4 and V is TRBV7-9; 10 bases agree with TRBD1. The trim removed 4 bases at V and 5 bases at J, leaving 1 base unmatched. The germline V gene encodes CDR1 SEHNR and CDR2 FQNEAQ (reference sequence). CDR3 length: 14 amino acids. CDR3 in amino acids: CASSSGQGNEKLFF. CDR3 coding DNA: TGTGCCAGCAGCTCGGGACAGGGGAATGAAAAACTGTTTTTT.